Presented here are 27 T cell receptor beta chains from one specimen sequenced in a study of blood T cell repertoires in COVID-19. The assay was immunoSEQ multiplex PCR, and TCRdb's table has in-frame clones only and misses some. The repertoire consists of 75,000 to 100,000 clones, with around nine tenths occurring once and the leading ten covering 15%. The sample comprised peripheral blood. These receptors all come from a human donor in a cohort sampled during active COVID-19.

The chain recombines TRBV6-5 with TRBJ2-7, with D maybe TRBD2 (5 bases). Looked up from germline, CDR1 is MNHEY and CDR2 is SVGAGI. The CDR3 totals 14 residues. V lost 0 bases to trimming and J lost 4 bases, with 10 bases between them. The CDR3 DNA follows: TGTGCCAGCAGTTACTCGTTCACTAGGTACGAGCAGTACTTC. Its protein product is CASSYSFTRYEQYF.

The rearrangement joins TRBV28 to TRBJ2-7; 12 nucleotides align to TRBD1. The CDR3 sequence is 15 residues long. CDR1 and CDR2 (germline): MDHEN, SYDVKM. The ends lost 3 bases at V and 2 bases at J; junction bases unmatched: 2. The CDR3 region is CASSFWDRGPYEQYF. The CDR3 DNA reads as TGTGCCAGCAGTTTTTGGGACAGGGGGCCCTACGAGCAGTACTTC.

CDR3 residues: CASSSPVFYGYTF. The CDR3, as DNA: TGTGCCAGCAGTTCCCCGGTTTTCTATGGCTACACCTTC. The genes are TRBV28 and TRBJ1-2; D gene unclear. The V and J ends lost 4 bases and 4 bases respectively, with 10 bases between them. This CDR3 is built from 13 residues. Germline-derived CDR1 and CDR2 are MDHEN and SYDVKM.

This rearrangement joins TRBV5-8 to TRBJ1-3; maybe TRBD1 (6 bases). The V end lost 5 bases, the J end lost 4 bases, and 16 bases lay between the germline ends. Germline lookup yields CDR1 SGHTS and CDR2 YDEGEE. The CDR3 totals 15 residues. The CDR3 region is CASSYRVVNGNTIYF. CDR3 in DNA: TGTGCCAGCAGTTACAGGGTGGTGAACGGAAACACCATATATTTT.

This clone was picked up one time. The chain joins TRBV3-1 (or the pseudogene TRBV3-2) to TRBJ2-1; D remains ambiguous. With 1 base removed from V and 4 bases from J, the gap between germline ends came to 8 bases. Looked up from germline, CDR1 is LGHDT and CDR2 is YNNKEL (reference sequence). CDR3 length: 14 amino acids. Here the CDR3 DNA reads TGTGCCAGCAGCCAAGGACAAAATTACAATGAGCAGTTCTTC. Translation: CASSQGQNYNEQFF.

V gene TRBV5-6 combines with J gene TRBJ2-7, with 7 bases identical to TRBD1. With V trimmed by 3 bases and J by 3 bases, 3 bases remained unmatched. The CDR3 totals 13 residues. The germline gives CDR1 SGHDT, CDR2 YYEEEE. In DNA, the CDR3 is TGTGCCAGCAGCTCCCGGGACAGCTACGAGCAGTACTTC. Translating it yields CASSSRDSYEQYF.

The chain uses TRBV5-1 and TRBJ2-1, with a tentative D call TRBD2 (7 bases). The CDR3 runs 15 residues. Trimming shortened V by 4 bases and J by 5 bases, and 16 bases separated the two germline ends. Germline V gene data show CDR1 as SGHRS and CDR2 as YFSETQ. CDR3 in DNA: TGCGCCAGCAGCGCCACGGGGGGCAAGGACAATGAGCAGTTCTTC. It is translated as CASSATGGKDNEQFF. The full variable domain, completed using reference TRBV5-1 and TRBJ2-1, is KAGVTQTPRYLIKTRGQQVTLSCSPISGHRSVSWYQQTPGQGLQFLFEYFSETQRNKGNFPGRFSGRQFSNSRSEMNVSTLELGDSALYLCASSATGGKDNEQFFGPGTRLTVL.

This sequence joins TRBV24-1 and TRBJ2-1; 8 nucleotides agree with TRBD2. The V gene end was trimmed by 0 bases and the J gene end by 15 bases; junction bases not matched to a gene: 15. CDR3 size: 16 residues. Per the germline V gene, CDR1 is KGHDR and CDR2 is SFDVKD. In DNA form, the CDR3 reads TGTGCCACCAGTGATTTGCATACTTATATCGGGGGGGATTTGTTCTTC. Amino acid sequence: CATSDLHTYIGGDLFF.

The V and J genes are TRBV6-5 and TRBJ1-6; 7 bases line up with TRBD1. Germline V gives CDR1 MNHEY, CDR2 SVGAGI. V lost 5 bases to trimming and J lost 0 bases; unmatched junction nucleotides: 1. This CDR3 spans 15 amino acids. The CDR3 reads CASSPGGSYNSPLHF. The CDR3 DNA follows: TGTGCCAGCAGTCCAGGGGGCTCCTATAATTCACCCCTCCACTTT.

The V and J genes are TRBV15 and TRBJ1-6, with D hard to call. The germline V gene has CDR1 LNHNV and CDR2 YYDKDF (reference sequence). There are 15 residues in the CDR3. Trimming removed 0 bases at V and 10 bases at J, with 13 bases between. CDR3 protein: CATSRDRGVRSPLHF. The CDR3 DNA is TGTGCCACCAGCAGAGATCGGGGAGTTCGCTCACCCCTCCACTTT.

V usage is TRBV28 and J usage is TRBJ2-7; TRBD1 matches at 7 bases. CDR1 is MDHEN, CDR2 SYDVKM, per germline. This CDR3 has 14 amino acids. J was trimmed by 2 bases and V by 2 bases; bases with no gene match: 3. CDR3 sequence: CASSLPGQTYEQYF. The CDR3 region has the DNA TGTGCCAGCAGTTTACCGGGACAGACCTACGAGCAGTACTTC.

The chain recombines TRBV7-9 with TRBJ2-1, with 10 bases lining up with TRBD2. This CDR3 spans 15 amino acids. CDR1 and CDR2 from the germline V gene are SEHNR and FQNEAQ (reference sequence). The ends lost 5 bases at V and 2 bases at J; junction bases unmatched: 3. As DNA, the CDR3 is TGTGCCAGCAGCCCCGGGACTAGCGCCTACAATGAGCAGTTCTTC. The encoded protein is CASSPGTSAYNEQFF. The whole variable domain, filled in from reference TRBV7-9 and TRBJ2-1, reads DTGVSQNPRHKITKRGQNVTFRCDPISEHNRLYWYRQTLGQGPEFLTYFQNEAQLEKSRLLSDRFSAERPKGSFSTLEIQRTEQGDSAMYLCASSPGTSAYNEQFFGPGTRLTVL.

CDR3 bases: TGTGCCAGCAGATTAGGGGGGGGAGAGACCCAGTACTTC. Translated, it gives CASRLGGGETQYF. The V call is TRBV28, the J call TRBJ2-5; maybe TRBD2 (7 bases). Germline CDR1 reads MDHEN; CDR2 reads SYDVKM. This CDR3 is 13 amino acids long. V was clipped by 6 bases and J by 4 bases, with 12 bases between them.

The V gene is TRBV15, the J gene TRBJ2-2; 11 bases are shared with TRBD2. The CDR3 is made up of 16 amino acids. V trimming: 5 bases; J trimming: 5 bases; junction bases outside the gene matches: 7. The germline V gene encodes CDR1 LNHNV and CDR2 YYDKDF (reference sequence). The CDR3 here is CATSSLAGGKTGELFF. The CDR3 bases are TGTGCCACCAGCTCCCTAGCGGGGGGAAAAACCGGGGAGCTGTTTTTT.

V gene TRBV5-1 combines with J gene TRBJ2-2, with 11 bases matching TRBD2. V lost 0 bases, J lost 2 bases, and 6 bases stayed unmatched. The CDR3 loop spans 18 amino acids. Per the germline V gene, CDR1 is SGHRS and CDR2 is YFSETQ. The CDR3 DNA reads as TGCGCCAGCAGCTTGGACCCCCTAGCGGGGGGAAACACCGGGGAGCTGTTTTTT. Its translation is CASSLDPLAGGNTGELFF.

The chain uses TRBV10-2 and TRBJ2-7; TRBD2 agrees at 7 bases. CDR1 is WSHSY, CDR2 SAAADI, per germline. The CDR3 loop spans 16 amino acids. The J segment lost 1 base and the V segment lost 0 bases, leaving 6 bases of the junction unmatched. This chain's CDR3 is CASSESFGTKSYEQYF. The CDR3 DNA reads TGCGCCAGCAGTGAGTCGTTCGGGACTAAGTCCTACGAGCAGTACTTC.

CDR3 DNA: TGTGCCAGCAGCTTAGTGGGGGGAGAGACCCAGTACTTC. Protein sequence: CASSLVGGETQYF. The J gene is TRBJ2-5, the V gene TRBV7-8; maybe TRBD2 (6 bases). Trimming shortened V by 1 base and J by 4 bases, and 7 bases separated the two germline ends. Per the germline V gene, CDR1 is SGHVS and CDR2 is FQNEAQ. The CDR3 sequence is 13 residues long.

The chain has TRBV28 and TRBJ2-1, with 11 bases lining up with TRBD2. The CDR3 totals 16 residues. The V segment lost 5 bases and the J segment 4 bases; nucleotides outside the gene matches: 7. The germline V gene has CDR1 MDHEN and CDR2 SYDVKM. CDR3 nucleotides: TGTGCCAGCAGTCTGGCGGGGACTAGCGGTTACAATGAGCAGTTCTTC. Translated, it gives CASSLAGTSGYNEQFF.

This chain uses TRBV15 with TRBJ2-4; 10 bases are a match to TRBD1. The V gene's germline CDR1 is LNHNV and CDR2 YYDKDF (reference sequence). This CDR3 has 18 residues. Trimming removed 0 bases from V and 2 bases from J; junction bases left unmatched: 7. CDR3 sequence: CATSREPGTGATKNIQYF. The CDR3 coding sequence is TGTGCCACCAGCAGAGAGCCCGGGACAGGGGCAACCAAAAACATTCAGTACTTC.

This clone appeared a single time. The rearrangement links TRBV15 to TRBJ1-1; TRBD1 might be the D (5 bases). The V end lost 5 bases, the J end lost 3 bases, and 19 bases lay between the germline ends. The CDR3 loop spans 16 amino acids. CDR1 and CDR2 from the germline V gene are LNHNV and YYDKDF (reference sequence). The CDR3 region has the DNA TGTGCCACCAGCGAGAGCTGGGGCGCACGGGACACTGAAGCTTTCTTT. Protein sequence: CATSESWGARDTEAFF.

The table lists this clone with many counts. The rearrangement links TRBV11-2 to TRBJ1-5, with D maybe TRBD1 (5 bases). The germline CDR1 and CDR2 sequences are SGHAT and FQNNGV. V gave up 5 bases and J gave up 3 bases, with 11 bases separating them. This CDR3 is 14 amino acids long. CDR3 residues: CASSPDNNNQPQHF. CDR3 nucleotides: TGTGCCAGCAGCCCGGACAATAACAATCAGCCCCAGCATTTT.

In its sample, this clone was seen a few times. The CDR3 spells CASSPKSGVGSGANVLTF. CDR3 nucleotide sequence: TGTGCCAGCTCACCAAAGTCCGGGGTAGGGTCTGGGGCCAACGTCCTGACTTTC. The V call is TRBV18, the J call TRBJ2-6; TRBD2 is a possible D gene (5 bases). From germline, CDR1 is KGHSH and CDR2 LQKENI. This CDR3 contains 18 residues. V lost 2 bases to trimming and J lost 1 base, with 15 bases between them. The variable domain in full, with the rest retrieved from reference TRBV18 and TRBJ2-6, is NAGVMQNPRHLVRRRGQEARLRCSPMKGHSHVYWYRQLPEEGLKFMVYLQKENIIDESGMPKERFSAEFPKEGPSILRIQQVVRGDSAAYFCASSPKSGVGSGANVLTFGAGSRLTVL.

The chain's CDR3 is CASSFPVQYQETQYF. CDR3 DNA sequence: TGTGCCAGCAGCTTCCCCGTACAGTACCAAGAGACCCAGTACTTC. The V and J genes are TRBV7-9 and TRBJ2-5; D gene ambiguous. In germline, CDR1 is SEHNR, CDR2 FQNEAQ (reference sequence). This CDR3 contains 15 residues. Trimming shortened V by 3 bases and J by 0 bases, and 11 bases separated the two germline ends.

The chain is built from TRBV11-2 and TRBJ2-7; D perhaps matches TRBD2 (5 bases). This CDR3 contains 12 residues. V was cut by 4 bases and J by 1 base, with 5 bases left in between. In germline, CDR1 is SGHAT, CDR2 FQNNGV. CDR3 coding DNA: TGTGCCAGCAGCTGGACTTCCTACGAGCAGTACTTC. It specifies CASSWTSYEQYF.

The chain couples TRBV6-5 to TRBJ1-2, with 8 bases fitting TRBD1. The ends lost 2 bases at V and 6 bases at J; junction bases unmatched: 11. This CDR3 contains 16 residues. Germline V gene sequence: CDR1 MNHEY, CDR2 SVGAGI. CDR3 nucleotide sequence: TGTGCCAGCAGTTACCACTCGGGAACAGGGGGAGATGGCTACACCTTC. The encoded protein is CASSYHSGTGGDGYTF.

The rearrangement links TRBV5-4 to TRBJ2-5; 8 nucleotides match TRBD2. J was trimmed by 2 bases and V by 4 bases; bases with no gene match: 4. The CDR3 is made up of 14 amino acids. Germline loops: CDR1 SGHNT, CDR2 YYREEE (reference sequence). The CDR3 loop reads CASSQTSEQETQYF. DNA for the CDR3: TGTGCCAGCAGCCAGACTAGCGAGCAAGAGACCCAGTACTTC. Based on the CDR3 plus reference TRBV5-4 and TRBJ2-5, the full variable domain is ETGVTQSPTHLIKTRGQQVTLRCSSQSGHNTVSWYQQALGQGPQFIFQYYREEENGRGNFPPRFSGLQFPNYSSELNVNALELDDSALYLCASSQTSEQETQYFGPGTRLLVL.

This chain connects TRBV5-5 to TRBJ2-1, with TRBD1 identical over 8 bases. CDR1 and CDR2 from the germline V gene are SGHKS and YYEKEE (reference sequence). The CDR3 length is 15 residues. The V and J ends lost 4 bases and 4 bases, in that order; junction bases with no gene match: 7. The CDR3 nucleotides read TGTGCCAGCAGCCAGGGACAGGCGACTTACAATGAGCAGTTCTTC. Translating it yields CASSQGQATYNEQFF.